This T cell receptor beta chain was found in a study of cytotoxic CD8 clonotypes in ibrutinib-treated CLL. About the research overall: Partial responses totalled approximately 24 and complete responses 2; after median roughly 71 months, approximately 15 remained remitted and roughly twelve progressed. Overall study findings and caveats: Clonality correlated strongly with circulating CD8+ T cells and exceeded age-matched healthy donors at baseline. Elevated clonality accompanied ibrutinib response, with a return toward baseline values at progression.

The intended depth for sequencing was 1 in 200,000 to 1 in 1 million T cells. Generated by immunoSEQ multiplex PCR, the TCRdb table keeps only in-frame clones and is missing some. The data show around 250,000 clones, 70% seen once. As regards this clone: Its antigen is currently unknown.

Per germline, CDR1 SEHNR and CDR2 FQNEAQ (reference sequence). The CDR3 sequence is 14 residues long. With 5 bases clipped from V and 9 bases from J, the junction kept 8 bases outside the gene matches. This TCR was sampled from a human donor with chronic lymphocytic leukemia. The chain is built from TRBV7-9 and TRBJ2-1, with 9 bases that match TRBD2. Sequencing used PBMCs, obtained after 24 months of ibrutinib treatment. CDR3 protein: CASSPGTSRGEQFF. In DNA form, the CDR3 reads TGTGCCAGCAGCCCCGGGACTAGCCGGGGTGAGCAGTTCTTC.